The 31 T cell receptor beta chains presented below share a single source sample, sequenced in a study of molecular identifiers for immune sequencing clone quantification. TCRdb reprocessed the PCR reads via MiXCR and lists one record per CDR3 protein. Of tens of thousands of distinct CDR3 sequences listed, around 27% are singletons. Sequences were obtained from naive CD8+ T cells from blood, with Jurkat cell RNA spiked in. Subset meaning: FACS-sorted CD8+CD4-CCR7+CD45RA+ naive T cells. The receptors shown here come from a human donor in good health. Some libraries in this study had Jurkat cell RNA spiked in.

A remark on this clonotype: Compared with germline, one end of the junction differs, possibly owing to a read error. The chain employs TRBV7-9 and TRBJ1-6, with a weak D call TRBD1 (6 bases). Looked up from germline, CDR1 is SEHNR and CDR2 is FQNEAQ (reference sequence). This CDR3 contains 14 residues. DNA of the CDR3: TGTGCCAGCAGCTCAGAGGAGACCGGGGGGGGGCACCCCTTT. Protein: CASSSEETGGGHPF.

Comment on this clonotype: A much bigger clone sits one base away, suggesting this may be a read error. The V and J genes are TRBV11-2 and TRBJ2-7; D possibly corresponds to TRBD1 (6 bases). This CDR3 is built from 14 residues. The V gene's germline CDR1 is SGHAT and CDR2 FQNNGV. The V gene lost 5 bases and the J gene lost 2 bases, with 13 bases spanning the gap. CDR3 DNA sequence: TGTGCCAGCAGCCCACCGACAGGTACCTACGAGCAGTACTTC. Its protein is CASSPPTGTYEQYF.

In its sample, this clonotype was seen many times. The V and J genes are TRBV11-2 and TRBJ2-3, with 7 bases identical to TRBD2. The CDR3 runs 14 residues. CDR1 is SGHAT and CDR2 is FQNNGV in the germline V gene. J lost 0 bases, V lost 7 bases, and 4 bases had no gene match. Written as DNA, the CDR3 is TGTGCCAGCACCGTAGCGGGTAGCACAGATACGCAGTATTTT. It is translated as CASTVAGSTDTQYF.

With respect to this clonotype: A read error may explain this, as a much larger clone is one base away. J is TRBJ2-7 and V is TRBV13; 10 bases line up with TRBD2. Looked up from germline, CDR1 is PRHDT and CDR2 is FYEKMQ (reference sequence). This CDR3 has 14 amino acids. The trim removed 4 bases at V and 6 bases at J, leaving 6 bases unmatched. The CDR3 sequence is CASSCSGGKVEQYF. CDR3 bases: TGTGCCAGCAGCTGTAGCGGGGGGAAGGTCGAGCAGTACTTC.

The sample holds many counts of this clonotype. The chain employs TRBV5-4 and TRBJ2-3, with a weak D call TRBD2 (5 bases). V lost 6 bases to trimming and J lost 8 bases, with 19 bases between them. CDR3 size: 14 residues. Germline V lookup: CDR1 SGHNT, CDR2 YYREEE (reference sequence). CDR3 sequence reads: CASKTVEAPSTQYF. Here the CDR3 DNA reads TGTGCCAGCAAGACGGTGGAGGCCCCCAGTACGCAGTATTTT.

In its sample, this clonotype was seen many times. The chain has TRBV28 and TRBJ2-3; 14 nucleotides agree with TRBD2. Germline V CDR1 and CDR2: MDHEN, SYDVKM. This CDR3 has 17 residues. J gave up 3 bases and V 4 bases, and 6 bases lay outside the gene matches. The CDR3 DNA is TGTGCCAGCAGTTCGGGACTAGCGGGAGACCTTACAGATACGCAGTATTTT. Translated, it gives CASSSGLAGDLTDTQYF.

This clonotype was detected once. The CDR3 ends on some other residue instead of the conserved phenylalanine or tryptophan, so this is likely a read error. The V gene is TRBV6-2 or TRBV6-3, the J gene TRBJ1-1, with D hard to call. The CDR3 is made up of 15 amino acids. The germline V gene has CDR1 MNHEY and CDR2 SVGEGT. Trimming left V 6 bases short and J 2 bases short, with 16 bases between. DNA of the CDR3: TGTGCCAGCAGCCACACCGCGGGTATAAACACTGAAGCTTTCTAT. It codes for CASSHTAGINTEAFY.

The table lists this clonotype with many counts. This chain's CDR3 is CASSPPGGNQETQYF. In nucleotides, the CDR3 is TGTGCCAGCAGCCCCCCCGGGGGCAACCAAGAGACCCAGTACTTC. The gene calls are TRBV13 and TRBJ2-5, with D perhaps assigned TRBD1 or TRBD2 (6 bases each). V was pared by 5 bases and J by 0 bases, with 13 bases between. Germline V gene data show CDR1 as PRHDT and CDR2 as FYEKMQ (reference sequence). The CDR3 runs 15 residues.

The chain uses TRBV4-1 and TRBJ2-7; D unclear. V shed 0 bases and J shed 1 base, with 10 bases lying between them. Germline loops: CDR1 MGHRA, CDR2 YSYEKL. This CDR3 is 15 amino acids long. The CDR3 sequence is CASSQEEWQSYEQYF. The CDR3 DNA reads TGCGCCAGCAGCCAAGAAGAGTGGCAGTCCTACGAGCAGTACTTC.

This clonotype was seen at least ten times. The J gene is TRBJ1-1, the V gene TRBV11-3; D might be TRBD1 (5 bases). Germline CDR1 is SGHNT and CDR2 is YENEEA. Trimming stripped 5 bases from V and 4 bases from J, with 11 bases between. This CDR3 is 13 amino acids long. The CDR3 DNA is TGTGCCAGCAGCAAGCAGGGTATCACTGAAGCTTTCTTT. This translates into CASSKQGITEAFF.

Points on this clonotype: Being one base from a much bigger clone, this may be a read error. The chain recombines TRBV7-9 with TRBJ1-5; possible D gene TRBD1, 5 bases. CDR1 and CDR2 from the germline V gene are SEHNR and FQNEAQ (reference sequence). The CDR3 is made up of 14 amino acids. The chain's CDR3 is CASSLGVGNQPQQF. CDR3 nucleotide sequence: TGTGCCAGCAGCTTGGGGGTCGGCAATCAGCCCCAGCAGTTT.

A remark on this clonotype: A much larger clone lies one base from this, so it may be a read error. A read error is likely, as this CDR3 ends without the conserved phenylalanine or tryptophan. The gene calls are TRBV2 and TRBJ2-7; D call uncertain. With 3 bases removed from V and 6 bases from J, the gap between germline ends came to 15 bases. Germline V lookup: CDR1 SNHLY, CDR2 FYNNEI. The CDR3 is 14 residues long. The CDR3 DNA reads as TGTGCCAGCAGTGATCCCCTCCTATCGAGCGAGCAGTACTCC. Translating it yields CASSDPLLSSEQYS.

This chain connects TRBV5-1 to TRBJ2-5; D is possibly TRBD2 (7 bases). Germline V lookup: CDR1 SGHRS, CDR2 YFSETQ. Trimming pared 4 bases from V and 4 bases from J, leaving 23 bases between. The CDR3 is 17 amino acids. CDR3 residues: CASSTRRGGVEGETQYF. Here the CDR3 DNA reads TGCGCCAGCAGCACCCGAAGGGGGGGCGTTGAAGGAGAGACCCAGTACTTC.

For this clonotype: One junction end does not reproduce the germline sequence, and a read error may be involved. The chain employs TRBV7-6 and TRBJ2-3, with 11 bases lining up with TRBD2. Germline V lookup: CDR1 SGHVS, CDR2 FNYEAQ. The CDR3 sequence is 16 residues long. CDR3 sequence (DNA): TGTGCCAGCAGCCCAACTAGCGGGAGAATACCAGATACGCAGTGTTTT. Translated: CASSPTSGRIPDTQCF.

In this sample, this clonotype turned up many times. The rearrangement links TRBV25-1 to TRBJ2-1; D is unresolved. Germline-derived CDR1 and CDR2 are MGHDK and SYGVNS. The ends were cut back, 3 bases at V and 15 bases at J, with 15 bases in the middle. There are 12 residues in the CDR3. In DNA form, the CDR3 reads TGTGCCAGCAGTGACCCTCTAGGTTTTTGGTTCTTC. Its protein product is CASSDPLGFWFF.

This chain joins TRBV7-2 and TRBJ1-1, with D tentatively TRBD1 (5 bases). The V gene lost 1 base and the J gene lost 4 bases, with 13 bases spanning the gap. Germline CDR1 reads SGHTA; CDR2 reads FQGNSA. The CDR3 contains 15 residues. The CDR3 DNA reads as TGTGCCAGCAGCTTAGATGCCGGGGGTGGCACTGAAGCTTTCTTT. As protein: CASSLDAGGGTEAFF.

As for this clonotype: The junction and the germline gene differ at one end; a read error may be behind it. V gene TRBV28 combines with J gene TRBJ2-7; D is perhaps TRBD1 (5 bases). This CDR3 spans 14 amino acids. Germline CDR1 and CDR2: MDHEN and SYDVKM. The CDR3 region is CDSSLAAPRDEQYF. The CDR3 DNA sequence: TGTGACAGCAGTTTAGCAGCCCCCAGGGACGAGCAGTACTTC.

This clonotype was seen only a few times. The DNA of the CDR3 is TGTGCCAGCAGGGGTAGCTCCTACGAGCAGTACTTC. This sequence encodes CASRGSSYEQYF. The chain has TRBV6-5 and TRBJ2-7; D remains ambiguous. The CDR3 has 12 amino acids. The V gene lost 6 bases and the J gene lost 0 bases, with 6 bases spanning the gap. CDR1 is MNHEY, CDR2 SVGAGI, per germline.

This clonotype showed up many times. The V and J genes are TRBV6-5 and TRBJ1-3; TRBD1 is a possible D gene (6 bases). The germline gives CDR1 MNHEY, CDR2 SVGAGI. This CDR3 is 15 amino acids long. V was clipped by 0 bases and J by 3 bases, with 9 bases between them. The DNA for the CDR3 is TGTGCCAGCAGTTACTCCACAGGGCATGGAAACACCATATATTTT. Residues: CASSYSTGHGNTIYF.

This clonotype has only a few counts. J is TRBJ2-3 and V is TRBV6-2 or TRBV6-3, with TRBD2 identical over 8 bases. Trimming took 6 bases from V and 6 from J; bases not matched to a gene: 14. Looked up from germline, CDR1 is MNHEY and CDR2 is SVGEGT. The CDR3 is made up of 16 amino acids. This chain's CDR3 is CASRYHPGGPMDTQYF. CDR3 nucleotide sequence: TGTGCCAGCAGATACCACCCGGGGGGGCCTATGGATACGCAGTATTTT.

At least ten counts were recorded for this clonotype. The chain combines TRBV12-3 or TRBV12-4 with TRBJ2-3; TRBD2 agrees at 7 bases. CDR3 size: 15 residues. After removal of 1 base from V and 2 bases from J, the junction contained 3 bases not matched to a gene. The CDR3 sequence: CASSLGTSYTDTQYF. DNA for the CDR3: TGTGCCAGCAGTTTAGGGACTAGTTACACAGATACGCAGTATTTT.

This clonotype showed up just a few times. V usage is TRBV4-3 and J usage is TRBJ2-1; TRBD2 agrees at 11 bases. The trim removed 3 bases at V and 8 bases at J, leaving 12 bases unmatched. CDR3 length: 17 residues. Per germline, CDR1 LGHNA and CDR2 YSLEER. The CDR3 is CASSQEKLAGASDEQFF. The CDR3 bases are TGCGCCAGCAGCCAGGAGAAACTAGCGGGAGCGTCAGATGAGCAGTTCTTC.

This clonotype appeared a few times. This chain connects TRBV11-2 to TRBJ2-1, with 8 nucleotides matching TRBD2. With 3 bases clipped from V and 1 base from J, the junction kept 5 bases outside the gene matches. Germline assignment: CDR1 SGHAT and CDR2 FQNNGV. The CDR3 contains 16 residues. The CDR3 here is CASSLSGRGSYNEQFF. The DNA for the CDR3 is TGTGCCAGCAGCTTGTCCGGGAGGGGGTCCTACAATGAGCAGTTCTTC.

This clonotype appeared many times. The chain joins TRBV7-9 to TRBJ1-2, with D possibly being TRBD1 (5 bases). Germline V lookup: CDR1 SEHNR, CDR2 FQNEAQ (reference sequence). The V and J ends lost 2 bases and 3 bases respectively, with 19 bases between them. The CDR3 consists of 17 residues. The CDR3 nucleotides are TGTGCCAGCAGCTTAACACTCTCCGGGGCGAAGGACTATGGCTACACCTTC. This gives the protein CASSLTLSGAKDYGYTF.

The chain is built from TRBV4-3 and TRBJ1-5; D unclear. V dropped 0 bases and J dropped 4 bases, with 10 bases sitting between them. The CDR3 runs to 15 residues. From germline, CDR1 is LGHNA and CDR2 YSLEER. DNA of the CDR3: TGCGCCAGCAGCCAAGATTACCGGGGTAATCAGCCCCAGCATTTT. Its translation is CASSQDYRGNQPQHF.

As for this clonotype: A much bigger clone sits one base away, suggesting this may be a read error. The chain couples TRBV7-8 to TRBJ1-4, with 9 positions matching TRBD1. Germline lookup yields CDR1 SGHVS and CDR2 FQNEAQ. The CDR3 covers 15 residues. V lost 3 bases to trimming and J lost 7 bases; unmatched junction nucleotides: 6. This chain's CDR3 is CASSFAGTGLEKLFF. In nucleotides, the CDR3 is TGTGCCAGCAGCTTTGCCGGGACAGGGCTTGAAAAACTGTTTTTT.

There are many counts of this clonotype. The chain has TRBV19 and TRBJ2-6, with D unclear. The CDR3 is 15 amino acids. With 6 bases removed from V and 0 bases from J, the gap between germline ends came to 9 bases. The V gene's germline CDR1 is LNHDA and CDR2 SQIVND (reference sequence). The CDR3 loop reads CASRDSFSGANVLTF. The CDR3 bases are TGTGCCAGTAGAGACTCCTTCTCTGGGGCCAACGTCCTGACTTTC.

This clonotype came up many times. This chain connects TRBV7-9 to TRBJ1-1; possible D gene TRBD1, 6 bases. CDR3 length: 15 residues. Looked up from germline, CDR1 is SEHNR and CDR2 is FQNEAQ (reference sequence). Deletions cut 5 bases from V and 3 bases from J, with 16 bases between. The CDR3 sequence is CASSHWRGADTEAFF. As DNA, the CDR3 is TGTGCCAGCAGCCACTGGCGGGGGGCCGACACTGAAGCTTTCTTT. Together with reference TRBV7-9 and TRBJ1-1, the CDR3 gives the full variable domain: DTGVSQNPRHKITKRGQNVTFRCDPISEHNRLYWYRQTLGQGPEFLTYFQNEAQLEKSRLLSDRFSAERPKGSFSTLEIQRTEQGDSAMYLCASSHWRGADTEAFFGQGTRLTVV.

CDR3: CSVEDAVEDSSSYEQYF. The CDR3 DNA is TGCAGCGTTGAAGATGCCGTGGAGGACTCCAGCTCCTACGAGCAGTACTTC. The chain links TRBV29-1 to TRBJ2-7; tentative D call: TRBD2 (5 bases). Germline CDR1 SQVTM, CDR2 ANQGSEA. CDR3 length equals 17 residues. V lost 0 bases, J lost 0 bases, and 18 bases lay in between.

This clonotype occurred many times. CDR3 coding DNA: TGTGCCAGCAGCTTAGAACAGGGGGTAGTGGATACGCAGTATTTT. This encodes CASSLEQGVVDTQYF. The V call is TRBV11-2, the J call TRBJ2-3; 8 positions agree with TRBD1. There are 15 residues in the CDR3. Germline V gene lookup returns CDR1 SGHAT and CDR2 FQNNGV. With 0 bases clipped from V and 6 bases from J, the junction kept 5 bases outside the gene matches.

CDR3 sequence reads: CASSQDLGSGSTWAYNEQFF. As DNA, the CDR3 is TGCGCCAGCAGCCAAGATCTAGGTAGCGGGAGTACATGGGCCTACAATGAGCAGTTCTTC. The chain is built from TRBV4-3 and TRBJ2-1; 9 bases line up with TRBD2. The CDR3 loop spans 20 amino acids. The germline CDR1 and CDR2 sequences are LGHNA and YSLEER. Trimming cost V 0 bases and J 2 bases; bases outside gene matches: 14.